The 17 T cell receptor beta chains below all came from one sample that was sequenced in a study of cytomegalovirus exposure and HLA in healthy donors. PCR involved 60 Vbeta and 13 Jbeta primers. Profiling relied on immunoSEQ multiplex PCR, and the TCRdb table lists in-frame clones only, not all of them. The sample shows some 140,000 clones, 70% to 80% of them seen only once. Material: PBMCs. Receptors were obtained from a man aged 25-40 years in good health and CMV-seronegative.

This clone was counted once. The V call is TRBV11-3, the J call TRBJ2-2, with 8 bases matching TRBD2. Trimming took 5 bases from V and 0 from J; bases not matched to a gene: 5. Germline V lookup: CDR1 SGHNT, CDR2 YENEEA. CDR3 length: 16 amino acids. DNA of the CDR3: TGTGCCAGCAGCGGAGGGCGGGAGGCGAACACCGGGGAGCTGTTTTTT. Its protein is CASSGGREANTGELFF.

The V and J genes are TRBV30 and TRBJ2-1; TRBD2 aligns across 8 bases. V was pared by 8 bases and J by 9 bases, with 12 bases of the junction left unmatched. Germline CDR1 and CDR2: GTSNPN and SVGIG (reference sequence). The CDR3 totals 13 residues. The CDR3 here is CAGGRGRWAEQFF. CDR3 nucleotide sequence: TGTGCCGGCGGCCGCGGGAGGTGGGCTGAGCAGTTCTTC.

The rearrangement uses TRBV18 and TRBJ1-5, with 7 nucleotides matching TRBD1. Trimming cost V 5 bases and J 4 bases; bases outside gene matches: 8. Germline assignment: CDR1 KGHSH and CDR2 LQKENI. This CDR3 has 15 amino acids. For the CDR3, the DNA is TGTGCCAGCTCAGCCGCTGACAGGGTAAATCAGCCCCAGCATTTT. It yields the protein CASSAADRVNQPQHF.

CDR3 in DNA: TGTGCCTGGAGTCTCCTAGCGGCCACCGGGGAGCTGTTTTTT. It codes for CAWSLLAATGELFF. The chain links TRBV30 to TRBJ2-2; the match to TRBD2 covers 7 bases. The CDR3 is 14 residues long. CDR1 and CDR2 (germline): GTSNPN, SVGIG (reference sequence). J lost 4 bases, V lost 2 bases, and 4 bases had no gene match.

The chain is built from TRBV5-1 and TRBJ1-6, with 9 bases matching TRBD1. The CDR3 is made up of 15 amino acids. Germline V lookup: CDR1 SGHRS, CDR2 YFSETQ. Trimming removed 0 bases from V and 9 bases from J; junction bases left unmatched: 4. The CDR3 DNA is TGCGCCAGCAGCTTGGGAGGGACAGGGTCTTCACCCCTCCACTTT. Encoded protein: CASSLGGTGSSPLHF.

The chain couples TRBV5-1 to TRBJ2-1; D might be TRBD2 (5 bases). The CDR3 loop spans 16 amino acids. V was pared by 4 bases and J by 0 bases, with 14 bases between. CDR1 and CDR2 (germline): SGHRS, YFSETQ. CDR3 in amino acids: CASSTSAVISYNEQFF. The CDR3 DNA reads as TGCGCCAGCAGCACTTCAGCGGTTATCTCCTACAATGAGCAGTTCTTC.

This chain joins TRBV6-5 and TRBJ2-4, with D unresolved. Per germline, CDR1 MNHEY and CDR2 SVGAGI. Trimming shortened V by 4 bases and J by 0 bases, and 10 bases separated the two germline ends. The CDR3 spans 15 residues. CDR3 in amino acids: CASSSLGLAKNIQYF. Written as DNA, the CDR3 is TGTGCCAGCAGTTCCCTTGGCCTAGCCAAAAACATTCAGTACTTC.

This clone was counted a single time. The V gene is TRBV6-5, the J gene TRBJ1-2; possible D gene TRBD1, 5 bases. The CDR3 has 14 amino acids. Deletions cut 2 bases from V and 0 bases from J, with 7 bases between. CDR1 and CDR2 (germline): MNHEY, SVGAGI. For the CDR3, the DNA is TGTGCCAGCAGTTACGAAGGGGCTAACTATGGCTACACCTTC. This sequence encodes CASSYEGANYGYTF.

The chain combines TRBV6-1 with TRBJ1-1; TRBD1 matches 8 bases. J gave up 6 bases and V 4 bases, and 13 bases lay outside the gene matches. Germline V gene data show CDR1 as MNHNS and CDR2 as SASEGT. CDR3 length: 16 residues. CDR3 nucleotides: TGTGCCAGCAGTGGGGTCTTACAGGGGGATCGCCCTGAAGCTTTCTTT. Its translation: CASSGVLQGDRPEAFF.

V usage is TRBV4-3 and J usage is TRBJ1-5; 8 nucleotides line up with TRBD1. J lost 11 bases, V lost 5 bases, and 8 bases had no gene match. This CDR3 spans 13 amino acids. Germline CDR1 LGHNA, CDR2 YSLEER. CDR3 loop: CASSEDRDRTQHF. CDR3 sequence (DNA): TGCGCCAGCAGCGAGGACAGGGACAGAACCCAGCATTTT.

The chain joins TRBV28 to TRBJ1-5; D is possibly TRBD1 (6 bases). Between the trimmed V and J ends, which lost 10 bases and 1 base, there was a span of 17 bases. CDR3 length equals 15 residues. CDR1 and CDR2 from the germline V gene are MDHEN and SYDVKM. The CDR3 reads CATNSGTPSNQPQHF. The CDR3 DNA reads TGTGCCACCAATTCCGGGACACCCAGCAATCAGCCCCAGCATTTT.

Points on this clone: The sample has other DNA sequences that encode this CDR3 too. The chain recombines TRBV29-1 with TRBJ2-5; 7 nucleotides align to TRBD2. The CDR3 has 13 amino acids. V lost 7 bases and J lost 5; bases outside the gene matches: 10. Germline CDR1 is SQVTM and CDR2 is ANQGSEA. Written as DNA, the CDR3 is TGCAGCGCCCCCTCCCGGGGAGGGGAGACCCAGTACTTC. Protein: CSAPSRGGETQYF. Based on the CDR3 plus reference TRBV29-1 and TRBJ2-5, the full variable domain is SAVISQKPSRDICQRGTSLTIQCQVDSQVTMMFWYRQQPGQSLTLIATANQGSEATYESGFVIDKFPISRPNLTFSTLTVSNMSPEDSSIYLCSAPSRGGETQYFGPGTRLLVL.

Concerning this clone itself: Its ends do not fully match the called genes, so a read error is possible. The chain employs TRBV27 and TRBJ1-2; 7 bases align to TRBD1. Germline V gives CDR1 MNHEY, CDR2 SMNVEV (reference sequence). The CDR3 has 14 amino acids. Here the CDR3 DNA reads TGTGCCAGCAGCCGGGACAGCCCTAATTATGGCTACACCTTC. Its translation: CASSRDSPNYGYTF.

This chain connects TRBV18 to TRBJ2-7, with 11 bases identical to TRBD2. CDR3 length equals 14 residues. V lost 0 bases and J lost 12; bases outside the gene matches: 7. CDR1 KGHSH and CDR2 LQKENI come from the germline V gene. The CDR3 loop is CASSPPGLAVLPYF. DNA for the CDR3: TGTGCCAGCTCACCACCGGGACTAGCGGTATTGCCGTACTTC.

This chain links TRBV29-1 with TRBJ1-2; possibly TRBD1 for D (5 bases). Trimming left V 7 bases short and J 4 bases short, with 13 bases between. The CDR3 consists of 12 residues. In germline, CDR1 is SQVTM, CDR2 ANQGSEA. CDR3 sequence: CSAARDFYGYTF. CDR3 nucleotide sequence: TGCAGCGCAGCCAGGGATTTCTATGGCTACACCTTC.

This clone was recorded once. The chain carries TRBV30 and TRBJ2-3; 8 bases match TRBD2. Looked up from germline, CDR1 is GTSNPN and CDR2 is SVGIG (reference sequence). This CDR3 region has 14 residues. V shed 4 bases, J shed 2 bases, and the junction held 5 bases outside the gene matches. The CDR3: CAWKREGYTDTQYF. CDR3 sequence (DNA): TGTGCCTGGAAACGGGAGGGTTACACAGATACGCAGTATTTT.

The chain combines TRBV7-9 with TRBJ2-3; 10 nucleotides line up with TRBD2. CDR1 and CDR2 (germline): SEHNR, FQNEAQ (reference sequence). V shed 2 bases, J shed 11 bases, and the junction held 1 base outside the gene matches. CDR3 length: 12 amino acids. The CDR3 is CASSLRTSGQYF. The CDR3 bases are TGTGCCAGCAGCTTACGGACTAGCGGGCAGTATTTT.